This entry lists 31 T cell receptor beta chains sequenced from one sample in a study of T-cell memory formation after mild COVID-19. From the 5' RACE reads, TCRdb called clonotypes with MiXCR, one entry per CDR3 protein. This sample has 300,000 to 400,000 distinct CDR3 sequences, with roughly an eighth found just once. Sequenced sample: PBMCs or a T cell subset sorted from them (not recorded which). These TCRs come from a man aged 18-30 years who had mild COVID-19 (a few samples of this study predate the infection). Cell type and time point are not known.

The J gene is TRBJ2-2, the V gene TRBV7-2; the D gene is possibly TRBD1 (7 bases). The V end was cut by 5 bases, the J end by 7 bases, with 14 bases between. Germline V gene lookup returns CDR1 SGHTA and CDR2 FQGNSA. This CDR3 comprises 14 residues. CDR3 in amino acids: CASSPGGRGGELFF. DNA for the CDR3: TGTGCCAGCAGCCCAGGGGGGCGGGGCGGGGAGCTGTTTTTT. The whole variable domain, filled in from reference TRBV7-2 and TRBJ2-2, reads GAGVSQSPSNKVTEKGKDVELRCDPISGHTALYWYRQSLGQGLEFLIYFQGNSAPDKSGLPSDRFSAERTGGSVSTLTIQRTQQEDSAVYLCASSPGGRGGELFFGEGSRLTVL.

This clonotype was picked up many times. The rearrangement links TRBV4-3 to TRBJ2-3; weak D call: TRBD2 (6 bases). Looked up from germline, CDR1 is LGHNA and CDR2 is YSLEER. CDR3 length equals 17 residues. V dropped 0 bases and J dropped 1 base, with 14 bases sitting between them. CDR3 bases: TGCGCCAGCAGCCAAGATCCACCCGGCGGGGGCACAGATACGCAGTATTTT. Encoded protein: CASSQDPPGGGTDTQYF.

This clonotype was seen more than once but under ten times. This rearrangement joins TRBV5-8 to TRBJ2-1, with 8 positions matching TRBD1. Germline-derived CDR1 and CDR2 are SGHTS and YDEGEE. V lost 2 bases, J lost 4 bases, and 5 bases stayed unmatched. This CDR3 comprises 15 residues. The CDR3 is CASSFRGLGYNEQFF. Here the CDR3 DNA reads TGTGCCAGCAGCTTCAGGGGGCTAGGTTACAATGAGCAGTTCTTC. The whole variable domain, remainder taken from reference TRBV5-8 and TRBJ2-1, is EAGVTQSPTHLIKTRGQQATLRCSPISGHTSVYWYQQALGLGLQFLLWYDEGEERNRGNFPPRFSGRQFPNYSSELNVNALELEDSALYLCASSFRGLGYNEQFFGPGTRLTVL.

There are a few counts of this clonotype. CDR3 nucleotide sequence: TGCAGTGCTCGATACGGCAGGGGAAATCAGCCCCAGCATTTT. Translation: CSARYGRGNQPQHF. V usage is TRBV20-1 and J usage is TRBJ1-5, with TRBD1 as a possible D gene (6 bases). The CDR3 totals 14 residues. Trimming left V 5 bases short and J 4 bases short, with 15 bases between. The germline V gene encodes CDR1 DFQATT and CDR2 SNEGSKA (reference sequence).

The chain employs TRBV18 and TRBJ1-1, with unresolved D. Germline V gene lookup returns CDR1 KGHSH and CDR2 LQKENI. Trimming shortened V by 1 base and J by 6 bases, and 12 bases separated the two germline ends. The CDR3 is made up of 14 amino acids. The chain's CDR3 is CASSPQHPAPEAFF. The CDR3 DNA follows: TGTGCCAGCTCACCACAGCATCCGGCCCCTGAAGCTTTCTTT.

This chain links TRBV20-1 with TRBJ1-5; weak D call: TRBD1 (6 bases). Germline loops: CDR1 DFQATT, CDR2 SNEGSKA (reference sequence). The CDR3 has 13 amino acids. The V end was cut by 3 bases, the J end by 8 bases, with 14 bases between. The CDR3 DNA reads TGCAGTGCTAGGGTAACAGGGTTGGAGCCCCAGCATTTT. It is translated as CSARVTGLEPQHF.

The chain recombines TRBV20-1 with TRBJ1-1, with 7 nucleotides matching TRBD1. With 2 bases clipped from V and 0 bases from J, the junction kept 6 bases outside the gene matches. CDR3 length equals 15 residues. Germline assignment: CDR1 DFQATT and CDR2 SNEGSKA (reference sequence). This CDR3 is CSARNRGTVNTEAFF. The CDR3 nucleotides are TGCAGTGCTAGAAACCGGGGGACAGTGAACACTGAAGCTTTCTTT.

The chain uses TRBV3-1 and TRBJ2-1; 13 nucleotides line up with TRBD2. Per the germline V gene, CDR1 is LGHDT and CDR2 is YNNKEL (reference sequence). Unmatched junction bases numbered 10, after V lost 0 bases and J lost 8 bases. The CDR3 covers 18 residues. The DNA of the CDR3 is TGTGCCAGCAGCCAAGATCCCCCTACTAGCGGGGGGGCCCATGAGCAGTTCTTC. It codes for CASSQDPPTSGGAHEQFF.

This chain connects TRBV29-1 to TRBJ2-7; tentative D call: TRBD1 (7 bases). Trimming cost V 6 bases and J 7 bases, with 16 bases left between them. CDR1 is SQVTM, CDR2 ANQGSEA, per germline. The CDR3 contains 12 residues. CDR3 in amino acids: CSVIDRAGEQYF. CDR3 bases: TGCAGCGTCATAGACAGGGCGGGAGAGCAGTACTTC.

This chain joins TRBV7-2 and TRBJ2-2, with D uncertain. CDR3 length equals 13 residues. CDR1 and CDR2 (germline): SGHTA, FQGNSA. V lost 1 base and J 5 bases, leaving 5 bases between the germline ends. In nucleotides, the CDR3 is TGTGCCAGCAGCTTAGAACGGACCGGGGAGCTGTTTTTT. Protein: CASSLERTGELFF.

This clonotype turned up a few times. V usage is TRBV20-1 and J usage is TRBJ2-5; TRBD2 aligns across 10 bases. Germline V gives CDR1 DFQATT, CDR2 SNEGSKA (reference sequence). The V segment lost 1 base and the J segment 4 bases; nucleotides outside the gene matches: 9. This CDR3 is 16 amino acids long. In nucleotides, the CDR3 is TGCAGTGCTAGAGCGATCGGAGCGGGGGGGCGAGAGACCCAGTACTTC. Translating it yields CSARAIGAGGRETQYF.

This clonotype was observed a few times. The V call is TRBV28, the J call TRBJ2-7; the D gene is possibly TRBD1 (7 bases). CDR1 and CDR2 from the germline V gene are MDHEN and SYDVKM. The CDR3 covers 14 residues. Trimming removed 5 bases at V and 11 bases at J, with 22 bases between. CDR3 region: CASSLRQGGIGKYV. In nucleotides, the CDR3 is TGTGCCAGCAGTCTCAGACAGGGAGGTATAGGGAAGTACGTC.

The chain carries TRBV5-1 and TRBJ1-4; D remains ambiguous. The CDR3 contains 17 residues. The germline V gene encodes CDR1 SGHRS and CDR2 YFSETQ. V was cut by 0 bases and J by 4 bases, with 16 bases left in between. CDR3 coding DNA: TGCGCCAGCAGCTTGGACGTCACGGTGGGGAATAATGAAAAACTGTTTTTT. Protein: CASSLDVTVGNNEKLFF.

This chain joins TRBV5-1 and TRBJ1-1; D remains unclear. Germline values: CDR1 SGHRS, CDR2 YFSETQ. Between the trimmed V and J ends, which lost 0 bases and 1 base, there was a span of 13 bases. The CDR3 length is 16 residues. CDR3 loop: CASSLARTAWNTEAFF. The CDR3 region has the DNA TGCGCCAGCAGCTTGGCTCGGACGGCTTGGAACACTGAAGCTTTCTTT.

The rearrangement uses TRBV27 and TRBJ2-1; 8 nucleotides line up with TRBD1. Per germline, CDR1 MNHEY and CDR2 SMNVEV (reference sequence). The CDR3 contains 15 residues. The V gene end was trimmed by 5 bases and the J gene end by 7 bases; junction bases not matched to a gene: 10. The CDR3 DNA follows: TGTGCCAGCAGTATCACCGCAGGGGGCTGGAATGAGCAGTTCTTC. The encoded protein is CASSITAGGWNEQFF.

The chain joins TRBV12-5 to TRBJ2-3; unclear D gene. With 7 bases removed from V and 8 bases from J, the gap between germline ends came to 10 bases. CDR3 length equals 11 residues. Per the germline V gene, CDR1 is LGHNT and CDR2 is FRNRAP. The CDR3 spells CASASVGTQYF. The CDR3 DNA reads TGTGCTAGTGCCTCGGTGGGTACGCAGTATTTT.

In this sample, this clonotype turned up many times. The chain couples TRBV7-3 to TRBJ2-1; 11 bases fit TRBD2. CDR1 and CDR2 from the germline V gene are SGHTA and FQGTGA. The CDR3 length is 15 residues. V was pared by 5 bases and J by 8 bases, with 8 bases of the junction left unmatched. CDR3 region: CASSAGTSGWYEQFF. Written as DNA, the CDR3 is TGTGCCAGCAGCGCCGGGACTAGCGGATGGTATGAGCAGTTCTTC.

A few counts support this clonotype. The chain links TRBV6-5 to TRBJ1-1, with a possible D match to TRBD1 (5 bases). CDR3 length: 14 residues. Germline V CDR1 and CDR2: MNHEY, SVGAGI. Trimming shortened V by 0 bases and J by 5 bases, and 10 bases separated the two germline ends. The CDR3 loop reads CASSYSKGATEAFF. The CDR3, as DNA: TGTGCCAGCAGTTACTCGAAAGGGGCGACTGAAGCTTTCTTT.

In its sample, this clonotype was seen a few times. This chain links TRBV5-1 with TRBJ2-5, with D perhaps matching TRBD2 (6 bases). Germline CDR1 and CDR2: SGHRS and YFSETQ. The CDR3 consists of 14 residues. Trimming shortened V by 5 bases and J by 7 bases, and 18 bases separated the two germline ends. CDR3 nucleotides: TGCGCCAGCAGTTTTGGCCCGGGGGAAGGGACCCAGTACTTC. Protein: CASSFGPGEGTQYF.

This clonotype appeared many times. Compared with germline, one end of the junction differs, possibly owing to a read error. The genes are TRBV7-7 and TRBJ2-1, with D unclear. CDR3 length: 12 amino acids. Germline V gene data show CDR1 as SSHAT and CDR2 as FNYEAQ (reference sequence). This CDR3 reads CASSGVDNEQFF. CDR3 DNA: TGTGCTAGCAGTGGGGTGGACAATGAGCAGTTCTTC.

In this sample, this clonotype turned up many times. The CDR3 reads CASRIITGYTEAFF. The CDR3 nucleotides are TGTGCCAGCCGCATAATTACAGGGTACACTGAAGCTTTCTTT. The rearrangement joins TRBV7-2 to TRBJ1-1; tentatively, D is TRBD1 (6 bases). Germline V gene lookup returns CDR1 SGHTA and CDR2 FQGNSA. Trimming took 8 bases from V and 3 from J, leaving 16 bases between them. The CDR3 runs to 14 residues.

This clonotype appeared a few times. J is TRBJ2-3 and V is TRBV7-3; tentative D call: TRBD2 (5 bases). Germline-derived CDR1 and CDR2 are SGHTA and FQGTGA. The CDR3 extends over 13 amino acids. Trimming took 5 bases from V and 3 from J, leaving 9 bases between them. The CDR3, as DNA: TGTGCCAGCAGCCGCGGGTGGACAGATACGCAGTATTTT. Translated: CASSRGWTDTQYF.

This clonotype has ten or more counts. The CDR3 here is CASSLEGRADRADTQYF. CDR3 in DNA: TGCGCCAGCAGCTTAGAAGGGAGAGCCGACAGGGCCGATACGCAGTATTTT. The V gene is TRBV5-1, the J gene TRBJ2-3; 7 positions match TRBD1. Per germline, CDR1 SGHRS and CDR2 YFSETQ. The CDR3 totals 17 residues. The V and J ends lost 2 bases and 6 bases, in that order; junction bases with no gene match: 15.

V is TRBV7-9 and J is TRBJ2-1; D perhaps matches TRBD1 (5 bases). Trimming removed 7 bases at V and 8 bases at J, with 12 bases between. The length of the CDR3 is 12 residues. Germline CDR1 is SEHNR and CDR2 is FQNEAQ (reference sequence). The CDR3 loop is CASKRGRDEQFF. DNA of the CDR3: TGTGCCAGCAAAAGGGGTAGGGATGAGCAGTTCTTC.

This clonotype has ten or more counts. This chain uses TRBV5-1 with TRBJ2-3; 7 nucleotides align to TRBD2. The V gene end was trimmed by 4 bases and the J gene end by 2 bases; junction bases not matched to a gene: 4. Germline CDR1 SGHRS, CDR2 YFSETQ. CDR3 length: 14 amino acids. In DNA form, the CDR3 reads TGCGCCAGCAGCCCGGGACTAAACACAGATACGCAGTATTTT. Amino acids: CASSPGLNTDTQYF.

For this clonotype: Just one base apart from a much larger clone, this may be a read error. This rearrangement joins TRBV7-2 to TRBJ2-1; D gene uncertain. In germline, CDR1 is SGHTA, CDR2 FQGNSA. The CDR3 has 17 residues. The V gene lost 5 bases and the J gene lost 5 bases, with 22 bases spanning the gap. The CDR3 region is CASSRASQNLGNNEQFF. The CDR3, as DNA: TGTGCCAGCAGCCGAGCTTCTCAGAATCTAGGAAACAATGAGCAGTTCTTC. Supplemented by reference TRBV7-2 and TRBJ2-1, the full variable domain reads GAGVSQSPSNKVTEKGKDVELRCDPISGHTALYWYRQSLGQGLEFLIYFQGNSAPDKSGLPSDRFSAERTGGSVSTLTIQRTQQEDSAVYLCASSRASQNLGNNEQFFGPGTRLTVL.

This clonotype was picked up many times. The V gene is TRBV25-1, the J gene TRBJ2-5, with unresolved D. Trimming cost V 4 bases and J 4 bases, with 4 bases left between them. Germline values: CDR1 MGHDK, CDR2 SYGVNS. The CDR3 totals 11 residues. CDR3 nucleotide sequence: TGTGCCAGCAGTGCTGCAGAGACCCAGTACTTC. Protein: CASSAAETQYF. Looking up the rest from reference TRBV25-1 and TRBJ2-5 gives the full variable domain: EADIYQTPRYLVIGTGKKITLECSQTMGHDKMYWYQQDPGMELHLIHYSYGVNSTEKGDLSSESTVSRIRTEHFPLTLESARPSHTSQYLCASSAAETQYFGPGTRLLVL.

This clonotype was counted a few times. V and J are TRBV20-1 and TRBJ1-1; no clear D gene. The CDR3 consists of 13 residues. Trimming cost V 3 bases and J 0 bases, with 8 bases left between them. The V gene's germline CDR1 is DFQATT and CDR2 SNEGSKA (reference sequence). The CDR3 spells CSARIPVNTEAFF. The CDR3 bases are TGCAGTGCTAGGATCCCGGTGAACACTGAAGCTTTCTTT.

This clonotype was picked up a small number of times. CDR3 bases: TGTGCCAGCAGCGTAGCTACGGAGCCTGGGACCCAGTACTTC. It codes for CASSVATEPGTQYF. V is TRBV9 and J is TRBJ2-5; D is uncertain. Germline V gene lookup returns CDR1 SGDLS and CDR2 YYNGEE. V lost 0 bases and J lost 7, with 13 bases in between. The CDR3 is 14 residues long.

The J gene is TRBJ1-2, the V gene TRBV9; D is unclear. Trimming left V 0 bases short and J 8 bases short, with 14 bases between. Per the germline V gene, CDR1 is SGDLS and CDR2 is YYNGEE. The CDR3 has 14 amino acids. The CDR3 region is CASSVAPEARGYTF. The CDR3 bases are TGTGCCAGCAGCGTAGCTCCGGAAGCAAGGGGCTACACCTTC.

This clonotype appeared a few times. The gene calls are TRBV28 and TRBJ2-5; 7 bases agree with TRBD1. V dropped 1 base and J dropped 2; count of bases not matched to a gene: 4. Germline values: CDR1 MDHEN, CDR2 SYDVKM. The CDR3 is made up of 15 amino acids. CDR3 sequence reads: CASSLSGTAQETQYF. As DNA, the CDR3 is TGTGCCAGCAGTTTATCAGGGACAGCTCAAGAGACCCAGTACTTC.